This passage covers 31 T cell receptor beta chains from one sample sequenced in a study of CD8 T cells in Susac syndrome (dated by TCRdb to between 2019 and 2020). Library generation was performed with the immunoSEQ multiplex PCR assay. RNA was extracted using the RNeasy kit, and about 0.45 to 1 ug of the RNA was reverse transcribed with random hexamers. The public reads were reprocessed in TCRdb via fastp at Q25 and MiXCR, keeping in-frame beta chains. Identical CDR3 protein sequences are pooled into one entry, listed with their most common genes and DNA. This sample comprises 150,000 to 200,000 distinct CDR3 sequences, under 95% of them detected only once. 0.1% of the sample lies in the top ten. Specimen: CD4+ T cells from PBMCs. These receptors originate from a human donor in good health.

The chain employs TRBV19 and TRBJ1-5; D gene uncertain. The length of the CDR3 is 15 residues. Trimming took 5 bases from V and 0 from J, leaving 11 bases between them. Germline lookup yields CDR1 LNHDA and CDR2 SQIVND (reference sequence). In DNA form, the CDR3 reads TGTGCCAGTAGTTCGCGGACTTCTAGCAATCAGCCCCAGCATTTT. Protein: CASSSRTSSNQPQHF.

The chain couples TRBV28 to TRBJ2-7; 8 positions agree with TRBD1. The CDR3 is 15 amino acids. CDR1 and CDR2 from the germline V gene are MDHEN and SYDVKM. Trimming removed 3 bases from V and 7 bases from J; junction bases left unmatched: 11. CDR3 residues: CASSFSGQGLGEQYF. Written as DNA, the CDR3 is TGTGCCAGCAGTTTCTCCGGACAGGGCCTGGGGGAGCAGTACTTC.

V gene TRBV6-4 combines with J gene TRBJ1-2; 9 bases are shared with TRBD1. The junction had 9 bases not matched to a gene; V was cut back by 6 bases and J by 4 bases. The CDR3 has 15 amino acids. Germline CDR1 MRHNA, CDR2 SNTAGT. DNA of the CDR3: TGTGCCAGCAGACCGGGACAGGGATATAGCTATGGCTACACCTTC. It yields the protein CASRPGQGYSYGYTF.

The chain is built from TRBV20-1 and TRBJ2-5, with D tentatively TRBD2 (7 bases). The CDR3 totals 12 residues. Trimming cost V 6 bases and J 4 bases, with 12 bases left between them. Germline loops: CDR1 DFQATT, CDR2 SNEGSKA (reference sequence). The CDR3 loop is CSAGGLGETQYF. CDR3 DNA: TGCAGTGCCGGGGGGCTCGGAGAGACCCAGTACTTC.

CDR3 bases: TGTGCCAGCAGCTCTGGTGTCAGGCGACACAATGAGCAGTTCTTC. Protein product: CASSSGVRRHNEQFF. The gene calls are TRBV5-6 and TRBJ2-1; no definite D call. V shed 3 bases and J shed 5 bases, with 15 bases lying between them. This CDR3 is 15 amino acids long. CDR1 and CDR2 from the germline V gene are SGHDT and YYEEEE. Looking up the rest from reference TRBV5-6 and TRBJ2-1 gives the full variable domain: DAGVTQSPTHLIKTRGQQVTLRCSPKSGHDTVSWYQQALGQGPQFIFQYYEEEERQRGNFPDRFSGHQFPNYSSELNVNALLLGDSALYLCASSSGVRRHNEQFFGPGTRLTVL.

CDR3 DNA: TGTGCCAGCAGCGTAGGGGGGACAGGGGTTGGTGAGCAGTTCTTC. As protein: CASSVGGTGVGEQFF. The J gene is TRBJ2-1, the V gene TRBV9; 10 bases map to TRBD1. The CDR3 loop spans 15 amino acids. With 0 bases clipped from V and 9 bases from J, the junction kept 6 bases outside the gene matches. The V gene's germline CDR1 is SGDLS and CDR2 YYNGEE.

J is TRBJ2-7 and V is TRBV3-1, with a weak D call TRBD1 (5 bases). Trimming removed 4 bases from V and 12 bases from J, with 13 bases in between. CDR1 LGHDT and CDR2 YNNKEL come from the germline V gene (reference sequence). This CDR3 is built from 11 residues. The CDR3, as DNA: TGTGCCAGCAGCCCCGGACAAAGCACGTACTTC. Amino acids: CASSPGQSTYF.

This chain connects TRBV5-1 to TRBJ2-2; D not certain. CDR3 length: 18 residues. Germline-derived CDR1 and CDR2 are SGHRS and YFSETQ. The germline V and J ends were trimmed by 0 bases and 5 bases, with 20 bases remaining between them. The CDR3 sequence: CASSLDLSIGGSTGELFF. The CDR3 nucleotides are TGCGCCAGCAGCTTGGATTTGTCCATTGGCGGTAGTACCGGGGAGCTGTTTTTT.

The CDR3 loop is CASRMSSTGDSPLHF. CDR3 in DNA: TGTGCCAGCAGAATGTCATCGACAGGAGATTCACCCCTCCACTTT. The J gene is TRBJ1-6, the V gene TRBV28; the D gene is possibly TRBD1 (6 bases). V was cut by 6 bases and J by 8 bases, with 17 bases left in between. The germline CDR1 and CDR2 sequences are MDHEN and SYDVKM. This CDR3 is built from 15 residues.

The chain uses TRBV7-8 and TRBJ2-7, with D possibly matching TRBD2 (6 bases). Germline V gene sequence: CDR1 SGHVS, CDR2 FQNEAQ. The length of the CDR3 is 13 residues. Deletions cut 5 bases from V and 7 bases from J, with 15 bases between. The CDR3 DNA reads TGTGCCAGCAGCAGGGTCCTTGGAGGGGAGCAGTACTTC. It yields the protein CASSRVLGGEQYF.

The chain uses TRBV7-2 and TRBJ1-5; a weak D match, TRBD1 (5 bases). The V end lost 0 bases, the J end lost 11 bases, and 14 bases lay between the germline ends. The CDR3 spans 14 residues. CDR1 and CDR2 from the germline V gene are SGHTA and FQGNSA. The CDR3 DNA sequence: TGTGCCAGCAGCTTAGCCGGGGGAGCCGGAGCCCAGCATTTT. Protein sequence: CASSLAGGAGAQHF.

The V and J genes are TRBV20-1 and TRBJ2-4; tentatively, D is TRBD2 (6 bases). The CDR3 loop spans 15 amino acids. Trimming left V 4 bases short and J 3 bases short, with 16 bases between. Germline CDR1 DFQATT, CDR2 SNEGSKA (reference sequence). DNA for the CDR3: TGCAGTGCTACCCCGAGGAGGGTAGGCAAAAACATTCAGTACTTC. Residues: CSATPRRVGKNIQYF.

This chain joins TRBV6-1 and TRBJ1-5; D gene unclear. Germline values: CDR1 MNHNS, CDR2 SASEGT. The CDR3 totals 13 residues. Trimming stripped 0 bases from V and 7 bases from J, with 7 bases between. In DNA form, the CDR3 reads TGTGCCAGCAGTGAAGCGCCGGGCCAGCCCCAGCATTTT. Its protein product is CASSEAPGQPQHF.

In DNA, the CDR3 is TGTGCCAGCAGCCCGGGGGGGTCCGGAGATACGCAGTATTTT. The encoded protein is CASSPGGSGDTQYF. This chain links TRBV3-1 with TRBJ2-3; TRBD2 matches at 8 bases. CDR3 size: 14 residues. Losses at the gene ends were 4 bases for V and 5 bases for J; bases not matched to a gene: 5. CDR1 is LGHDT, CDR2 YNNKEL, per germline (reference sequence).

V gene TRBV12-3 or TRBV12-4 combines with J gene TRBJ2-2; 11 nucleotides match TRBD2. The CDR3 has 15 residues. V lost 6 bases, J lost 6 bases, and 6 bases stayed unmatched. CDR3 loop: CASSLASGGPGELFF. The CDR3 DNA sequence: TGTGCCAGCAGCTTGGCTAGCGGGGGGCCCGGGGAGCTGTTTTTT.

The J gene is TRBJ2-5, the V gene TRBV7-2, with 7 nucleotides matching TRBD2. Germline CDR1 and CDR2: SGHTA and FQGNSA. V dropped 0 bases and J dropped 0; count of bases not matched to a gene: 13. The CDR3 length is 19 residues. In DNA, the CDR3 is TGTGCCAGCAGCTTAGCAGAGTATGGGGGGGACTCGTACCAAGAGACCCAGTACTTC. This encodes CASSLAEYGGDSYQETQYF.

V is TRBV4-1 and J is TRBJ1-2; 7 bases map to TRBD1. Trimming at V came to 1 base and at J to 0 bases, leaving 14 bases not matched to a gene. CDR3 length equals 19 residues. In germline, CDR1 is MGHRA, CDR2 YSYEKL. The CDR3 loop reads CASSQGEATGQTTNYGYTF. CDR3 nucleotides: TGCGCCAGCAGCCAAGGGGAAGCTACGGGACAGACGACTAACTATGGCTACACCTTC.

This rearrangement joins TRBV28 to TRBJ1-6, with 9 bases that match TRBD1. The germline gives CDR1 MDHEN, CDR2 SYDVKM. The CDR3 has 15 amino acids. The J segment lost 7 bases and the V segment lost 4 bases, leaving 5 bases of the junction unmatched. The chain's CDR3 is CASSSPDRGNSPLHF. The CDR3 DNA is TGTGCCAGCAGTTCCCCGGACAGGGGCAATTCACCCCTCCACTTT.

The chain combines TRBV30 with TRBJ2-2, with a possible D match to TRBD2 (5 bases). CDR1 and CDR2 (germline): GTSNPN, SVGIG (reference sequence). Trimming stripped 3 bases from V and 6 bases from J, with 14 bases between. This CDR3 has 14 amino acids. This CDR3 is CAWRRKGDAGELFF. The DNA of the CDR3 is TGTGCCTGGAGAAGGAAGGGAGACGCCGGGGAGCTGTTTTTT.

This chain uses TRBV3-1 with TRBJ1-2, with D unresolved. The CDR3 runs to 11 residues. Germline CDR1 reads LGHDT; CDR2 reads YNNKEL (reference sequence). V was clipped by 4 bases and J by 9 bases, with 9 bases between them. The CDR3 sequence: CASSPGGSYTF. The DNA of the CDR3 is TGTGCCAGCAGCCCAGGAGGGAGCTACACCTTC.

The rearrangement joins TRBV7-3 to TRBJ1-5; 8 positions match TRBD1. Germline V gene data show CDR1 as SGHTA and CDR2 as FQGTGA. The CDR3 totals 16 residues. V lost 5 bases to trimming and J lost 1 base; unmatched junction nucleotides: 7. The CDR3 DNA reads TGTGCCAGCAGCCCGACAGGGGACTTGAGCAATCAGCCCCAGCATTTT. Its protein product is CASSPTGDLSNQPQHF.

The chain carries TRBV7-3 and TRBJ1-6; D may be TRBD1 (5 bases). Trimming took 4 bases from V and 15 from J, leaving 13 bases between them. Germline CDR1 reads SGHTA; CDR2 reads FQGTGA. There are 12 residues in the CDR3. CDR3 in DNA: TGTGCCAGCAGCTCCGACAGCGTCGTCCTCCACTTT. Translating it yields CASSSDSVVLHF.

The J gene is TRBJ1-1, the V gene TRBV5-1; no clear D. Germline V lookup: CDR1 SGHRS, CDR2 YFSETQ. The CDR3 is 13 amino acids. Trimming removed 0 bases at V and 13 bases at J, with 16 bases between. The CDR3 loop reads CASSLAVGRGLFF. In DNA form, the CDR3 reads TGCGCCAGCAGCTTGGCCGTAGGCCGCGGGCTTTTCTTT.

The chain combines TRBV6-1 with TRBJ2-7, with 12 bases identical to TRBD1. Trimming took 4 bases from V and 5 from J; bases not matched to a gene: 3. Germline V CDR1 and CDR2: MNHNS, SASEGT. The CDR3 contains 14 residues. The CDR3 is CASSARDRGHEQYF. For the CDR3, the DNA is TGTGCCAGCAGTGCGAGGGACAGGGGGCACGAGCAGTACTTC.

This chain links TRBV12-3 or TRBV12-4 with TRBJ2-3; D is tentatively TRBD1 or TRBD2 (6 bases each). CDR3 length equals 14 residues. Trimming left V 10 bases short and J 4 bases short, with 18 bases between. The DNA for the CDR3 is TGTGCCACGGGGGCACAGGGCCGAGCAGATACGCAGTATTTT. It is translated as CATGAQGRADTQYF.

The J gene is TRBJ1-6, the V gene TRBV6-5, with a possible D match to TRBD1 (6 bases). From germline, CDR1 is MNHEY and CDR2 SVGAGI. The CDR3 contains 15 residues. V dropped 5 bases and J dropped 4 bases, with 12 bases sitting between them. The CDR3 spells CASSPSGQYNSPLHF. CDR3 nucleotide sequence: TGTGCCAGCAGTCCTTCAGGACAGTATAATTCACCCCTCCACTTT.

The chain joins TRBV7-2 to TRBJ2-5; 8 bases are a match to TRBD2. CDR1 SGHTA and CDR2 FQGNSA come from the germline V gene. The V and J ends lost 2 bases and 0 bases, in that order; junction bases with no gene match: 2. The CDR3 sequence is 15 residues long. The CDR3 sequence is CASSLSGGDQETQYF. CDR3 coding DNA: TGTGCCAGCAGCTTAAGCGGGGGAGACCAAGAGACCCAGTACTTC.

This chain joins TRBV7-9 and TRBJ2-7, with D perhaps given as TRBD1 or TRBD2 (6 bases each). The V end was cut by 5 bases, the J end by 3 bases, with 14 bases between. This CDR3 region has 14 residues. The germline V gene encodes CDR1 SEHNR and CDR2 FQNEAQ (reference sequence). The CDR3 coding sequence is TGTGCCAGCAGCGAGGCGGGACACGTCTACGAGCAGTACTTC. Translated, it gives CASSEAGHVYEQYF.

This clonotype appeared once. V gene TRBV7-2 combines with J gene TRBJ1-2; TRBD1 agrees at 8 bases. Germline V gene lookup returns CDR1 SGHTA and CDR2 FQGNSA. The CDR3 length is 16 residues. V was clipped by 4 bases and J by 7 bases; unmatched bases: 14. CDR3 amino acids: CASSWRGDQGATGYTF. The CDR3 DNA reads TGTGCCAGCAGCTGGAGGGGGGACCAGGGGGCTACTGGCTACACCTTC.

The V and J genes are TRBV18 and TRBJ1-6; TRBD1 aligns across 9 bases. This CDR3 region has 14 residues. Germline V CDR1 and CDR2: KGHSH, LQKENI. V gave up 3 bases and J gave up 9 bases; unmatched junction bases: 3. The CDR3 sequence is CASSPDRGRSPLHF. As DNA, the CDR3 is TGTGCCAGCTCACCGGACAGGGGTCGTTCACCCCTCCACTTT.

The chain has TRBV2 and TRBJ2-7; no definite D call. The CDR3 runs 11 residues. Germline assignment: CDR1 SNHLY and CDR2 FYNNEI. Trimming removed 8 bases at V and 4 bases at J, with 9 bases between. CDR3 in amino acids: CASCILYEQYV. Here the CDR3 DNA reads TGTGCCAGCTGTATCCTGTACGAGCAGTACGTC.